This paragraph covers one TCR beta chain sequence. This sample was included in a study of CD8+CD57+ T cells in acquired aplastic anemia. Study in general: Sorted CD4+ and CD8+ cells gave a mean 3.2 ug DNA, range about 0.19 to 27.4 ug.

Genomic DNA constituted the template upon which TCR beta VDJ and CDR3 profiling was performed. One entry per CDR3 protein, called by TCRdb with MiXCR from the reads. The sample records 180,000 or so distinct CDR3 sequences, 55% to 65% being singletons. Those patients picked for sequencing had displayed CD8+CD57+ cell expansion on flow cytometry. Patients uniformly had severe acquired aplastic anemia. This receptor was identified in a human donor with aplastic anemia. The source material was sorted CD4+, CD8+, or CD8+CD57+ T cells (not recorded which) from PBMCs.

The DNA of the CDR3 is TGTGCCAGCAGCTTAGAGAGGGACATTCAGTACTTC. This encodes CASSLERDIQYF. The rearrangement joins TRBV7-8 to TRBJ2-4; D might be TRBD2 (5 bases). The length of the CDR3 is 12 residues. From germline, CDR1 is SGHVS and CDR2 FQNEAQ. Trimming took off 1 base at V and 8 bases at J, with 6 bases between the two ends.